The clone carrying this T cell receptor beta chain was counted a few times. Antigen: not known. Here immunoSEQ multiplex PCR was the method, and the copy in TCRdb shows in-frame clones only, minus some. The sample holds about 64,000 clones, roughly 84% seen once. The data stem from a study of OX40 agonist ivuxolimab in advanced cancers. Study-level background: The patients received ivuxolimab by intravenous route every 2 weeks at 0.01 to 10 mg/kg. Patients with hepatocellular carcinoma, melanoma, renal cell or head and neck cancer made up the dose-escalation patients. Study-wide findings and caveats: Antigen specificity was not determined for the expanded peripheral T cells.

Germline trimming cut 2 bases from V and 5 bases from J; bases unmatched to any gene: 10. This CDR3 is built from 16 residues. Looked up from germline, CDR1 is MGHRA and CDR2 is YSYEKL. The source of this sequence is an adult with an advanced solid tumor such as melanoma, head and neck, liver or kidney cancer. The sequencing used CD4+ or CD8+ T cells sorted from blood, collected in a trial of the OX40 agonist ivuxolimab. V and J are TRBV4-1 and TRBJ2-5, with 8 bases matching TRBD1. CDR3 in amino acids: CASSQFATGAKETQYF. In DNA, the CDR3 is TGCGCCAGCAGCCAATTTGCGACAGGGGCGAAGGAGACCCAGTACTTC.